These 30 T cell receptor beta chains were sequenced from one sample in a study of Tregs in tolerant kidney transplant recipients. Recipients received nonmyeloablative bone marrow transplants from related graft donors, with transient mixed chimerism. The protocol was immunoSEQ multiplex PCR, while the TCRdb copy is restricted to in-frame clones and leaves out a portion. This sample carries 50,000 to 65,000 clones, about 89% of them seen once, and the ten largest clones take about 3.8%. The sequencing here drew on CD4+ T cells from blood (PBMCs), taken 6 months after the transplant. These receptor sequences come from a human patient who received a combined kidney and bone marrow transplant. Some T cells may have originated in the graft donor.

CDR3 sequence: CAWNRDPSTDTQYF. The CDR3 nucleotides read TGTGCCTGGAACAGAGACCCTAGCACAGATACGCAGTATTTT. The chain is built from TRBV30 and TRBJ2-3; no clear D. Trimming pared 4 bases from V and 0 bases from J, leaving 11 bases between. This CDR3 has 14 amino acids. The germline V gene has CDR1 GTSNPN and CDR2 SVGIG (reference sequence). Complete variable domain (other parts from reference TRBV30 and TRBJ2-3): SQTIHQWPATLVQPVGSPLSLECTVEGTSNPNLYWYRQAAGRGLQLLFYSVGIGQISSEVPQNLSASRPQDRQFILSSKKLLLSDSGFYLCAWNRDPSTDTQYFGPGTRLTVL.

The chain combines TRBV18 with TRBJ2-1, with 11 positions matching TRBD2. V lost 0 bases and J lost 6; bases outside the gene matches: 4. The CDR3 consists of 16 residues. The germline gives CDR1 KGHSH, CDR2 LQKENI. The DNA for the CDR3 is TGTGCCAGCTCACCACCCCTAGCGGGGGGCCGCAATGAGCAGTTCTTC. Its protein is CASSPPLAGGRNEQFF.

This rearrangement joins TRBV11-2 to TRBJ2-1; D perhaps matches TRBD2 (5 bases). Looked up from germline, CDR1 is SGHAT and CDR2 is FQNNGV. CDR3 length: 13 amino acids. Trimming shortened V by 6 bases and J by 8 bases, and 14 bases separated the two germline ends. CDR3 DNA: TGTGCCAGCAGGAGAAGGTCCGGGGATGAGCAGTTCTTC. It specifies CASRRRSGDEQFF.

This chain uses TRBV28 with TRBJ1-2, with D possibly matching TRBD1 (5 bases). The V end was cut by 5 bases, the J end by 0 bases, with 13 bases between. The CDR3 runs to 15 residues. Germline V CDR1 and CDR2: MDHEN, SYDVKM. The CDR3 nucleotides are TGTGCCAGCAGTCCCGCCAGGGCCTCTAACTATGGCTACACCTTC. Translated, it gives CASSPARASNYGYTF.

This chain joins TRBV7-2 and TRBJ2-3; 9 bases align to TRBD2. Germline values: CDR1 SGHTA, CDR2 FQGNSA. Germline trimming cut 5 bases from V and 5 bases from J; bases unmatched to any gene: 8. This CDR3 is built from 15 residues. CDR3 sequence (DNA): TGTGCCAGCAGCCTACGGACTAGCGTGGTAGATACGCAGTATTTT. It codes for CASSLRTSVVDTQYF.

This chain joins TRBV7-9 and TRBJ1-1, with D possibly matching TRBD1 (5 bases). Germline V CDR1 and CDR2: SEHNR, FQNEAQ (reference sequence). The CDR3 contains 12 residues. V lost 1 base and J 9 bases, leaving 9 bases between the germline ends. The CDR3 region has the DNA TGTGCCAGCAGCTTAGTAGACAGAAAAGCTTTCTTT. As protein: CASSLVDRKAFF. Based on the CDR3 plus reference TRBV7-9 and TRBJ1-1, the full variable domain is DTGVSQNPRHKITKRGQNVTFRCDPISEHNRLYWYRQTLGQGPEFLTYFQNEAQLEKSRLLSDRFSAERPKGSFSTLEIQRTEQGDSAMYLCASSLVDRKAFFGQGTRLTVV.

The rearrangement uses TRBV6-5 and TRBJ2-7, with TRBD2 identical over 13 bases. The ends lost 6 bases at V and 4 bases at J; junction bases unmatched: 6. This CDR3 is 15 amino acids long. CDR1 is MNHEY and CDR2 is SVGAGI in the germline V gene. The DNA for the CDR3 is TGTGCCAGCAGGGGGACTAGCGGGGAAGCATACGAGCAGTACTTC. Protein sequence: CASRGTSGEAYEQYF.

This chain joins TRBV5-4 and TRBJ2-4, with D perhaps matching TRBD2 (6 bases). Trimming shortened V by 3 bases and J by 0 bases, and 16 bases separated the two germline ends. The CDR3 has 17 amino acids. The V gene's germline CDR1 is SGHNT and CDR2 YYREEE (reference sequence). The CDR3 DNA reads as TGTGCCAGCAGCTGGGGGGACCTTCTAGGAGCCAAAAACATTCAGTACTTC. As protein: CASSWGDLLGAKNIQYF. The whole variable domain, filled in from reference TRBV5-4 and TRBJ2-4, reads ETGVTQSPTHLIKTRGQQVTLRCSSQSGHNTVSWYQQALGQGPQFIFQYYREEENGRGNFPPRFSGLQFPNYSSELNVNALELDDSALYLCASSWGDLLGAKNIQYFGAGTRLSVL.

The rearrangement joins TRBV6-4 to TRBJ2-7; D not resolved. CDR1 MRHNA and CDR2 SNTAGT come from the germline V gene. Trimming shortened V by 0 bases and J by 6 bases, and 15 bases separated the two germline ends. The CDR3 is 15 amino acids. CDR3 in DNA: TGTGCCAGCAGTGACTCTTGTTCCCGGCGGAGCGAGCAGTACTTC. This gives the protein CASSDSCSRRSEQYF.

The chain joins TRBV10-3 to TRBJ2-3, with TRBD1 matching 9 bases. CDR3 length: 14 amino acids. From germline, CDR1 is ENHRY and CDR2 SYGVKD. The J segment lost 0 bases and the V segment lost 11 bases, leaving 6 bases of the junction unmatched. The CDR3 DNA follows: TGTGCCGCCTCGACAGGGGGGAGCACAGATACGCAGTATTTT. Protein sequence: CAASTGGSTDTQYF.

The chain links TRBV7-3 to TRBJ2-6, with D hard to call. The germline V and J ends were trimmed by 1 base and 0 bases, with 7 bases remaining between them. The CDR3 has 16 residues. Germline values: CDR1 SGHTA, CDR2 FQGTGA. CDR3 amino acids: CASSLRQFSGANVLTF. For the CDR3, the DNA is TGTGCCAGCAGCTTAAGGCAGTTCTCTGGGGCCAACGTCCTGACTTTC.

This clone was detected only once. V gene TRBV14 combines with J gene TRBJ2-3, with 7 bases aligning to TRBD1. Germline trimming cut 2 bases from V and 0 bases from J; bases unmatched to any gene: 5. The CDR3 length is 16 residues. CDR1 is SGHDN, CDR2 FVKESK, per germline. The CDR3 nucleotides are TGTGCCAGCAGCCAAAGTCCGGACAGGAGCACAGATACGCAGTATTTT. Translated: CASSQSPDRSTDTQYF.

The chain couples TRBV15 to TRBJ2-7, with 7 bases matching TRBD1. The CDR3 totals 15 residues. The germline V gene encodes CDR1 LNHNV and CDR2 YYDKDF (reference sequence). Trimming at V came to 5 bases and at J to 0 bases, leaving 7 bases not matched to a gene. Here the CDR3 reads CATSAYRDSSYEQYF. CDR3 nucleotides: TGTGCCACCAGCGCTTACCGGGACAGCTCCTACGAGCAGTACTTC. Supplemented by reference TRBV15 and TRBJ2-7, the full variable domain reads DAMVIQNPRYQVTQFGKPVTLSCSQTLNHNVMYWYQQKSSQAPKLLFHYYDKDFNNEADTPDNFQSRRPNTSFCFLDIRSPGLGDTAMYLCATSAYRDSSYEQYFGPGTRLTVT.

The chain joins TRBV10-2 to TRBJ1-2; 9 bases match TRBD1. V lost 7 bases, J lost 4 bases, and 7 bases stayed unmatched. Per the germline V gene, CDR1 is WSHSY and CDR2 is SAAADI. This CDR3 region has 14 residues. The CDR3: CASMGQGQTYGYTF. CDR3 DNA: TGCGCCAGCATGGGACAGGGACAAACCTATGGCTACACCTTC.

The gene calls are TRBV5-1 and TRBJ2-7; D is possibly TRBD1 (5 bases). The CDR3 covers 14 residues. The V end lost 0 bases, the J end lost 2 bases, and 9 bases lay between the germline ends. Germline CDR1 SGHRS, CDR2 YFSETQ. This CDR3 is CASSLVVTAYEQYF. The CDR3 region has the DNA TGCGCCAGCAGCTTGGTGGTGACAGCCTACGAGCAGTACTTC.

Comments on this clone: Other DNA variants within this sample encode the same CDR3. The chain recombines TRBV28 with TRBJ2-4, with 8 bases matching TRBD2. The trim removed 4 bases at V and 0 bases at J, leaving 5 bases unmatched. Germline V gene sequence: CDR1 MDHEN, CDR2 SYDVKM. CDR3 length: 16 amino acids. The chain's CDR3 is CASSSGGVLAKNIQYF. In DNA, the CDR3 is TGTGCCAGCAGTTCGGGGGGGGTCCTAGCCAAAAACATTCAGTACTTC.

The chain combines TRBV30 with TRBJ1-6, with D hard to call. The CDR3 has 16 residues. V gave up 1 base and J gave up 2 bases, with 12 bases separating them. CDR1 and CDR2 from the germline V gene are GTSNPN and SVGIG (reference sequence). CDR3: CAWSGPSAAYNSPLHF. The DNA of the CDR3 is TGTGCCTGGAGTGGTCCCAGTGCCGCCTATAATTCACCCCTCCACTTT. Drawing the rest from reference TRBV30 and TRBJ1-6, the complete variable domain is SQTIHQWPATLVQPVGSPLSLECTVEGTSNPNLYWYRQAAGRGLQLLFYSVGIGQISSEVPQNLSASRPQDRQFILSSKKLLLSDSGFYLCAWSGPSAAYNSPLHFGNGTRLTVT.

This chain connects TRBV18 to TRBJ1-2; 7 bases line up with TRBD1. With 3 bases clipped from V and 4 bases from J, the junction kept 5 bases outside the gene matches. Per the germline V gene, CDR1 is KGHSH and CDR2 is LQKENI. The length of the CDR3 is 14 residues. CDR3 sequence: CASSPSTGAYGYTF. For the CDR3, the DNA is TGTGCCAGCTCACCGAGCACAGGGGCCTATGGCTACACCTTC.

This chain connects TRBV9 to TRBJ2-1; D is unclear. This CDR3 is built from 15 residues. Germline V gives CDR1 SGDLS, CDR2 YYNGEE. The V and J ends lost 0 bases and 8 bases respectively, with 15 bases between them. The CDR3 is CASSVGAGWVDEQFF. The DNA of the CDR3 is TGTGCCAGCAGCGTAGGGGCTGGGTGGGTCGATGAGCAGTTCTTC.

J is TRBJ2-6 and V is TRBV7-8; 7 bases match TRBD1. The CDR3 spans 16 residues. Per the germline V gene, CDR1 is SGHVS and CDR2 is FQNEAQ. Trimming at V came to 7 bases and at J to 5 bases, leaving 11 bases not matched to a gene. CDR3 sequence: CASTPDRVVWANVLTF. CDR3 nucleotide sequence: TGTGCCAGCACCCCTGACAGGGTGGTCTGGGCCAACGTCCTGACTTTC.

This clone has just a few counts. V is TRBV7-2 and J is TRBJ2-5; 12 nucleotides line up with TRBD2. The CDR3 sequence is 17 residues long. V dropped 5 bases and J dropped 7; count of bases not matched to a gene: 14. Germline V gene sequence: CDR1 SGHTA, CDR2 FQGNSA. CDR3 nucleotides: TGTGCCAGCAGCGTCCATAATCTAGCGGGGGGGCCGGGGACCCAGTACTTC. Translating it yields CASSVHNLAGGPGTQYF.

The V gene is TRBV5-1, the J gene TRBJ1-2, with D perhaps TRBD1 (6 bases). Germline V lookup: CDR1 SGHRS, CDR2 YFSETQ. The V end was cut by 2 bases, the J end by 2 bases, with 10 bases between. The CDR3 runs 14 residues. The CDR3 sequence: CASSLRQANYGYTF. CDR3 DNA sequence: TGCGCCAGCAGCTTACGACAGGCCAACTATGGCTACACCTTC.

The rearrangement uses TRBV18 and TRBJ1-2; D gene unclear. Trimming took off 5 bases at V and 6 bases at J, with 22 bases between the two ends. This CDR3 region has 16 residues. Germline lookup yields CDR1 KGHSH and CDR2 LQKENI. The CDR3 region has the DNA TGTGCCAGCTCATTCACTCCGTCCCACCTAGGCAATGGCTACACCTTC. Amino acid sequence: CASSFTPSHLGNGYTF.

This rearrangement joins TRBV14 to TRBJ1-1; D gene uncertain. The CDR3 is 15 amino acids. CDR1 SGHDN and CDR2 FVKESK come from the germline V gene. The V and J ends lost 1 base and 10 bases respectively, with 19 bases between them. CDR3 coding DNA: TGTGCCAGCAGCCAAGCATTGGGAGACGGCATCGGAGCTTTCTTT. Protein product: CASSQALGDGIGAFF.

V usage is TRBV5-1 and J usage is TRBJ1-2, with 11 bases that match TRBD1. The germline gives CDR1 SGHRS, CDR2 YFSETQ. Trimming removed 3 bases from V and 1 base from J; junction bases left unmatched: 5. The CDR3 covers 16 residues. The CDR3 DNA sequence: TGCGCCAGCAGCTCCGGACAGGGGGCGCTTAACTATGGCTACACCTTC. Its protein is CASSSGQGALNYGYTF.

This chain joins TRBV11-2 and TRBJ2-3; D unclear. V was clipped by 1 base and J by 0 bases, with 8 bases between them. Germline CDR1 and CDR2: SGHAT and FQNNGV. The CDR3 totals 15 residues. As DNA, the CDR3 is TGTGCCAGCAGCTTAGCCGGTTTTAGCACAGATACGCAGTATTTT. Its protein product is CASSLAGFSTDTQYF.

The gene calls are TRBV9 and TRBJ2-4, with D possibly TRBD1 on 7 matching bases. V was cut by 1 base and J by 2 bases, with 25 bases left in between. This CDR3 comprises 20 residues. Germline CDR1 and CDR2: SGDLS and YYNGEE. Here the CDR3 DNA reads TGTGCCAGCAGCGTATATTATGGTTGGGGGGACAGATTTCCCAAAAACATTCAGTACTTC. It encodes CASSVYYGWGDRFPKNIQYF.

The chain recombines TRBV18 with TRBJ1-1; tentative D call: TRBD1 (6 bases). The CDR3 contains 13 residues. Germline lookup yields CDR1 KGHSH and CDR2 LQKENI. V shed 0 bases and J shed 5 bases, with 7 bases lying between them. CDR3 sequence: CASSPPTGTEAFF. The CDR3 DNA is TGTGCCAGCTCACCACCGACAGGAACTGAAGCTTTCTTT. Filled out from reference TRBV18 and TRBJ1-1, the complete variable domain reads NAGVMQNPRHLVRRRGQEARLRCSPMKGHSHVYWYRQLPEEGLKFMVYLQKENIIDESGMPKERFSAEFPKEGPSILRIQQVVRGDSAAYFCASSPPTGTEAFFGQGTRLTVV.

The J gene is TRBJ2-1, the V gene TRBV18, with D possibly TRBD1 on 5 matching bases. This CDR3 comprises 16 residues. CDR1 is KGHSH, CDR2 LQKENI, per germline. V lost 5 bases to trimming and J lost 9 bases, with 23 bases between them. The CDR3 region has the DNA TGTGCCAGCTCATACCCGGACAAAACGTTGATGGGTGAGCAGTTCTTC. Translation gives CASSYPDKTLMGEQFF.

This clone was detected only a few times. V is TRBV27 and J is TRBJ1-4, with D perhaps TRBD1 (6 bases). The CDR3 is 16 amino acids. Per the germline V gene, CDR1 is MNHEY and CDR2 is SMNVEV (reference sequence). Trimming pared 0 bases from V and 4 bases from J, leaving 12 bases between. CDR3 loop: CASSLSGGGGNEKLFF. For the CDR3, the DNA is TGTGCCAGCAGTTTATCTGGGGGCGGGGGTAATGAAAAACTGTTTTTT. The full variable domain, its missing parts supplied by reference TRBV27 and TRBJ1-4, is EAQVTQNPRYLITVTGKKLTVTCSQNMNHEYMSWYRQDPGLGLRQIYYSMNVEVTDKGDVPEGYKVSRKEKRNFPLILESPSPNQTSLYFCASSLSGGGGNEKLFFGSGTQLSVL.